This T cell receptor beta chain came from a study of shared clonotypes between healthy human individuals. This clone turned up a few times. Assay: immunoSEQ multiplex PCR; the TCRdb copy retains only in-frame clones and omits some. The table has about 2.3 million clones, 90% to 95% seen once. Source material: naive CD4+ T cells from PBMCs. The subset is: CD45RA+ positively selected. The source of this sequence is a man younger than 35 in good health. Some clones in this sample may be carry-over from other donors' samples.

The CDR3 region is CASSFEAYGYTF. The CDR3, as DNA: TGTGCCAGCAGTTTCGAGGCCTATGGCTACACCTTC. The chain employs TRBV28 and TRBJ1-2; D gene unclear. Trimming removed 3 bases from V and 4 bases from J, with 6 bases in between. The CDR3 spans 12 residues. Germline CDR1 reads MDHEN; CDR2 reads SYDVKM.